This T cell receptor (beta chain) emerged from a study of T cell responses to AZD1222 COVID-19 vaccine. Study summary: Second-dose timings of about 4 or about 12 weeks were pooled. The study's findings and limits: The donor group comprised mostly white British people and more females; the analysis possibly underestimated clonal diversity. Along spike, vaccine-associated CD4 TCRs were found throughout, with dominance at 160-218 and 743-854.

Sequenced by immunoSEQ multiplex PCR; TCRdb stores in-frame clones only, minus some. The sample yields some 150,000 clones, roughly 91% seen once. About this clone itself: Its target is not known.

Germline CDR1 reads SGHDN; CDR2 reads FVKESK. The CDR3 runs 17 residues. V gave up 4 bases and J gave up 0 bases, with 16 bases separating them. The chain links TRBV14 to TRBJ2-1, with TRBD1 as a possible D gene (6 bases). Sample: peripheral blood, taken on day 0 of AZD1222 vaccination. This receptor was identified in an adult in good health. CDR3 loop: CASSPYRVRSSYNEQFF. DNA of the CDR3: TGTGCCAGCAGCCCCTACAGGGTAAGGAGCTCCTACAATGAGCAGTTCTTC.